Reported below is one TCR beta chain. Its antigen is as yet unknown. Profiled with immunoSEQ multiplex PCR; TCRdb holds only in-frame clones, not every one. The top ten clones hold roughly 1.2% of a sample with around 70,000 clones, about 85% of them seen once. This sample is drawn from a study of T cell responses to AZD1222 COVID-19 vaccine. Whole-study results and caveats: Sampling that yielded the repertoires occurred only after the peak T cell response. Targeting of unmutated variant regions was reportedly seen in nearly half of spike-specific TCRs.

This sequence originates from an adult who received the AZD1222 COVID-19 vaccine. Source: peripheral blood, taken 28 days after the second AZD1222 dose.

CDR3 amino acids: CASSPGFGGGRQETQYF. The CDR3 coding sequence is TGTGCCAGCAGCCCAGGATTCGGAGGGGGAAGACAAGAGACCCAGTACTTC. V is TRBV7-2 and J is TRBJ2-5; D tentatively fits TRBD1 or TRBD2 (6 bases each). Between the trimmed V and J ends, which lost 5 bases and 2 bases, there was a span of 21 bases. The CDR3 covers 17 residues. The germline V gene has CDR1 SGHTA and CDR2 FQGNSA. Full variable domain (remainder filled in from reference TRBV7-2 and TRBJ2-5): GAGVSQSPSNKVTEKGKDVELRCDPISGHTALYWYRQSLGQGLEFLIYFQGNSAPDKSGLPSDRFSAERTGGSVSTLTIQRTQQEDSAVYLCASSPGFGGGRQETQYFGPGTRLLVL.